The rows below give T cell receptor beta chains drawn from one sample of a study of response to subunit inactivated influenza vaccine. In TCRdb, the RT-PCR reads were re-called with MiXCR into one record per CDR3 protein. The data hold around 490,000 distinct CDR3 sequences, with less than 8% observed a single time. The sequencing used PBMCs from blood, collected around 25 months after vaccination. The receptors were sampled from a man aged 50 to 75 who received an inactivated influenza vaccine. The CDR3 runs from the conserved cysteine through the conserved F or W. The D gene is left open where the match is weak. Size is omitted from some rows. Given values are once, few, many or a class for expanded clones.

d_call: -
v_call: TRBV7-3
clone_size: -
j_call: TRBJ2-2
cdr3_nt: TGTGCCAGCAGCTTTAGCCCAGCGAACACCGGGGAGCTGTTTTTT
cdr3_aa: CASSFSPANTGELFF

d_call: -
v_call: TRBV7-2
clone_size: few
j_call: TRBJ2-2
cdr3_nt: TGTGCCAGCAGCCCTAGTGGGCCAGTAGGGGAGCTGTTTTTT
cdr3_aa: CASSPSGPVGELFF

d_call: TRBD1
v_call: TRBV19
clone_size: -
j_call: TRBJ2-7
cdr3_nt: TGTGCCAGTACCAAAAGACAGGGTATGGCGTACGAGCAGTACTTC
cdr3_aa: CASTKRQGMAYEQYF

d_call: -
v_call: TRBV3-1
clone_size: few
j_call: TRBJ2-5
cdr3_nt: TGTGCCAGCAGCCAAGTGCCTAACCAAGAGACCCAGTACTTC
cdr3_aa: CASSQVPNQETQYF

d_call: TRBD1
v_call: TRBV12-3/TRBV12-4
clone_size: -
j_call: TRBJ2-2
cdr3_nt: TGTGCCAGCAGGATCAGACAGGGGGGCACCGGGGAGCTGTTTTTT
cdr3_aa: CASRIRQGGTGELFF

d_call: -
v_call: TRBV28
clone_size: few
j_call: TRBJ2-7
cdr3_nt: TGTGCCAGCAAGTTTAGTAGAACCGGAGCCTCCTACGAGCAGTACTTC
cdr3_aa: CASKFSRTGASYEQYF

d_call: -
v_call: TRBV12-3/TRBV12-4
clone_size: -
j_call: TRBJ1-1
cdr3_nt: TGTGCCAGCAGTTTAGTGAGCAACACTGAAGCTTTCTTT
cdr3_aa: CASSLVSNTEAFF

d_call: TRBD1
v_call: TRBV11-2
clone_size: -
j_call: TRBJ1-4
cdr3_nt: TGTGCCAGCAGCCACAGGGGAAGGATTGAAAAACTGTTTTTT
cdr3_aa: CASSHRGRIEKLFF

d_call: TRBD1
v_call: TRBV6-2/TRBV6-3
clone_size: -
j_call: TRBJ2-7
cdr3_nt: TGTGCCAGCAGTTTAGCCCCCCCGGACAGGGGGTACGAGCAGTACTTC
cdr3_aa: CASSLAPPDRGYEQYF

d_call: TRBD2
v_call: TRBV7-2
clone_size: many
j_call: TRBJ2-5
cdr3_nt: TGTGCCAGCCTTTACTGGGGACTAGCGCCGGAGGAGACCCAGTACTTC
cdr3_aa: CASLYWGLAPEETQYF

d_call: -
v_call: TRBV7-9
clone_size: few
j_call: TRBJ2-7
cdr3_nt: TGTGCCAGCAGCTTAGCGCTGGAGTATCCCCCTCGCGAGCAGTACTTC
cdr3_aa: CASSLALEYPPREQYF

d_call: -
v_call: TRBV5-1
clone_size: -
j_call: TRBJ1-1
cdr3_nt: TGCGCCAGCAGCTTGGTTTCAGGGTCGCTTAGGGGGGGTATGAACACTGAAGCTTTCTTT
cdr3_aa: CASSLVSGSLRGGMNTEAFF

d_call: TRBD2
v_call: TRBV20-1
clone_size: -
j_call: TRBJ2-1
cdr3_nt: TGCAGTGCAGTGGGACTAGCGGGAGGCCCCAGAGGGAATGAGCAGTTCTTC
cdr3_aa: CSAVGLAGGPRGNEQFF

d_call: -
v_call: TRBV20-1
clone_size: -
j_call: TRBJ1-1
cdr3_nt: TGCAGTGCTTCCACAGGGTTGGGAGCTTTCTTT
cdr3_aa: CSASTGLGAFF

d_call: -
v_call: TRBV7-3
clone_size: few
j_call: TRBJ1-1
cdr3_nt: TGTGGCAGTAACCCGACGAGGGTAATGAACACTGAAGCTTTCTTT
cdr3_aa: CGSNPTRVMNTEAFF

d_call: TRBD2
v_call: TRBV7-9
clone_size: -
j_call: TRBJ2-3
cdr3_nt: TGTGCCAGCAGACGACCGGGAGGGGAGGGCCGCACAGAGACGCAGTATTTT
cdr3_aa: CASRRPGGEGRTETQYF

d_call: -
v_call: TRBV14
clone_size: few
j_call: TRBJ1-1
cdr3_nt: TGTGCCAGCAGCTACACCATAAGGACTGAAGCTTTCTTT
cdr3_aa: CASSYTIRTEAFF

d_call: TRBD1
v_call: TRBV24-1
clone_size: many
j_call: TRBJ2-7
cdr3_nt: TGTGCCACCAGTGATACCGGGACAGCCAGCTACGAGCAGTACTTC
cdr3_aa: CATSDTGTASYEQYF

d_call: TRBD1
v_call: TRBV20-1
clone_size: -
j_call: TRBJ2-2
cdr3_nt: TGCAGTGCTAAAGGGACAGGGGGCGCGAACACCGGGGAGCTGTTTTTT
cdr3_aa: CSAKGTGGANTGELFF

d_call: -
v_call: TRBV9
clone_size: -
j_call: TRBJ2-7
cdr3_nt: TGTGCCAGCAGCGTGGGGGTCGGGTCTTACGAGCAGTACTTC
cdr3_aa: CASSVGVGSYEQYF

d_call: -
v_call: TRBV2
clone_size: -
j_call: TRBJ1-2
cdr3_nt: TGTGCCAGCAGTGAGACTAACTATGGCTACACCTTC
cdr3_aa: CASSETNYGYTF

d_call: -
v_call: TRBV4-2
clone_size: -
j_call: TRBJ2-7
cdr3_nt: TGTGCCAGCAGCCAATCCTTCGACTTCAACGAGCAGTACTTC
cdr3_aa: CASSQSFDFNEQYF

d_call: TRBD2
v_call: TRBV29-1
clone_size: -
j_call: TRBJ2-3
cdr3_nt: TGCAGCGTGAGACTAGCGGGGGGGCCTACAGATACGCAGTATTTT
cdr3_aa: CSVRLAGGPTDTQYF

d_call: -
v_call: TRBV5-5
clone_size: many
j_call: TRBJ2-7
cdr3_nt: TGTGCCAGCAGCTTAGCGACTACCTACGAGCAGTACTTC
cdr3_aa: CASSLATTYEQYF

d_call: -
v_call: TRBV29-1
clone_size: few
j_call: TRBJ2-5
cdr3_nt: TGCAGCGTTGAAGAGGGGTATGGAGGGGTGGAGACCCAGTACTTC
cdr3_aa: CSVEEGYGGVETQYF

d_call: TRBD2
v_call: TRBV11-2
clone_size: few
j_call: TRBJ2-2
cdr3_nt: TGTGCCAGCAGCCACCGCGAAGTAGCGGGAATAGGGGCCGGGGAGCTGTTTTTT
cdr3_aa: CASSHREVAGIGAGELFF

d_call: -
v_call: TRBV29-1
clone_size: few
j_call: TRBJ2-4
cdr3_nt: TGCAGCGTACTGGGCGGGACTGGAAAGATTCAGTACTTC
cdr3_aa: CSVLGGTGKIQYF

d_call: -
v_call: TRBV10-3
clone_size: -
j_call: TRBJ1-2
cdr3_nt: TGTGCCATCAGTGAGTCGTCCGGGCCCAATTCTGGCTACACCTTC
cdr3_aa: CAISESSGPNSGYTF

d_call: TRBD2
v_call: TRBV7-2
clone_size: many
j_call: TRBJ2-1
cdr3_nt: TGTGCCAGCAGCTTAGAGGTCACTAGCGGGGGCCAGCAGTTCTTC
cdr3_aa: CASSLEVTSGGQQFF

d_call: TRBD2
v_call: TRBV11-2
clone_size: -
j_call: TRBJ2-3
cdr3_nt: TGTGCCAGCAGCTTGGCTAGCGGTACCACGACAGATACGCAGTATTTT
cdr3_aa: CASSLASGTTTDTQYF

d_call: -
v_call: TRBV6-1
clone_size: many
j_call: TRBJ1-2
cdr3_nt: TGTGCCAGCACCGACCGGGCAGGGTCCTATGGCTACACCTTC
cdr3_aa: CASTDRAGSYGYTF

d_call: -
v_call: TRBV29-1
clone_size: -
j_call: TRBJ2-2
cdr3_nt: TGCAGCGTTCCTGGTGCAGGGGGGGCCGGGGAGCTGTTTTTT
cdr3_aa: CSVPGAGGAGELFF

d_call: -
v_call: TRBV20-1
clone_size: many
j_call: TRBJ2-5
cdr3_nt: TGCAGTGCTAGTCAGGGGTTCCAGGAGACCCAGTACTTC
cdr3_aa: CSASQGFQETQYF

d_call: -
v_call: TRBV20-1
clone_size: -
j_call: TRBJ1-4
cdr3_nt: TGCTGTGCTAGGGGCGGGGGGCCCGGGTCTAATGAAAAACTGTTTTTT
cdr3_aa: CCARGGGPGSNEKLFF

d_call: -
v_call: TRBV20-1
clone_size: -
j_call: TRBJ2-5
cdr3_nt: TGCAGTGCTAGAGTACAGTACCAAGAGACCCAGTACTTC
cdr3_aa: CSARVQYQETQYF

d_call: -
v_call: TRBV6-5
clone_size: -
j_call: TRBJ1-1
cdr3_nt: TGTGCCAGCAGGTATGAACAGAGCTCGAACACTGAAGCTTTCTTT
cdr3_aa: CASRYEQSSNTEAFF

d_call: TRBD1
v_call: TRBV7-2
clone_size: -
j_call: TRBJ2-1
cdr3_nt: TGTGCCAGCAGCTTAGCACCACAGGGGTATGAGCAGTTCTTC
cdr3_aa: CASSLAPQGYEQFF

d_call: TRBD1
v_call: TRBV5-6
clone_size: few
j_call: TRBJ1-5
cdr3_nt: TGTGCCAGCAGCCTCCAGACAGGGTTTCATCAGCCCCAGCATTTT
cdr3_aa: CASSLQTGFHQPQHF

d_call: -
v_call: TRBV7-2
clone_size: many
j_call: TRBJ2-3
cdr3_nt: TGTGCCAGCAGCTTAACCTCTTACGCAGGCACAGATACGCAGTATTTT
cdr3_aa: CASSLTSYAGTDTQYF

d_call: -
v_call: TRBV18
clone_size: many
j_call: TRBJ1-1
cdr3_nt: TGTGCCAGCTCACCATGGGGAGGAGCTGAAGCTTTCTTT
cdr3_aa: CASSPWGGAEAFF

d_call: -
v_call: TRBV7-2
clone_size: many
j_call: TRBJ2-5
cdr3_nt: TGTGCCAGCAGCCCACCGGCTGCACAGATATGGGAGACCCAGTACTTC
cdr3_aa: CASSPPAAQIWETQYF

d_call: TRBD1
v_call: TRBV7-2
clone_size: few
j_call: TRBJ2-7
cdr3_nt: TGTGCCAGCACCCTAGCGTCGGGACAGGGTTACGAGCAGTACTTC
cdr3_aa: CASTLASGQGYEQYF

d_call: TRBD1
v_call: TRBV14
clone_size: -
j_call: TRBJ2-7
cdr3_nt: TGTGCCAGCAGCCTCCCGGGACAGCCTACCTACGAGCAGTACTTC
cdr3_aa: CASSLPGQPTYEQYF

d_call: -
v_call: TRBV15
clone_size: -
j_call: TRBJ2-7
cdr3_nt: TGTGCTACCAGCAGAGATCCCCTAGTGGCGGACTACGAGCAGTACTTC
cdr3_aa: CATSRDPLVADYEQYF

d_call: -
v_call: TRBV7-9
clone_size: -
j_call: TRBJ2-5
cdr3_nt: TGTGCCAGCAGCCTCCCCCTAGGTCGGAGGCAAGAGACCCAGTACTTC
cdr3_aa: CASSLPLGRRQETQYF

d_call: -
v_call: TRBV4-1
clone_size: few
j_call: TRBJ2-7
cdr3_nt: TGCGCCAGCAGCCTTGACACTTACAAGCAGTACTTC
cdr3_aa: CASSLDTYKQYF